This T cell receptor (beta chain) was documented in a study of CD8 T cells in Susac syndrome. An input of about 0.5 to 1 ug of RNA was subjected to reverse transcription using random hexamers. TCRdb called the immunoSEQ multiplex PCR reads again in MiXCR, with one record for every CDR3 protein. The sample has some 180,000 distinct CDR3 sequences, roughly 94% seen once. Bulk CD8+ and CD4+ cells came from magnetic negative isolation; CD8+ TEMRA by FACS. Germline V gives CDR1 MDHEN, CDR2 SYDVKM. Trimming stripped 5 bases from V and 3 bases from J, with 5 bases between. The CDR3 contains 11 residues. The source material was CD4+ T cells from PBMCs. This rearrangement joins TRBV28 to TRBJ2-7; D unresolved. The sequence derives from a human donor with Susac syndrome. CDR3 region: CASSRVYEQYF. In DNA form, the CDR3 reads TGTGCCAGCAGTCGAGTCTACGAGCAGTACTTC.